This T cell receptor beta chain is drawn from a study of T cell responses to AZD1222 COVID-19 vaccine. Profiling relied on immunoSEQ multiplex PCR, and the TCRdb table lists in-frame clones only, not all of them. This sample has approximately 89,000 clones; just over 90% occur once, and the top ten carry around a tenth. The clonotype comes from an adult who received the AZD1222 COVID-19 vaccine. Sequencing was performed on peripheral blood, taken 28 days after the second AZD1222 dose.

The CDR3 reads CASSVGTLYEQYF. The CDR3, as DNA: TGTGCCAGCAGTGTCGGGACTCTGTACGAGCAGTACTTC. The chain combines TRBV6-2 or TRBV6-3 with TRBJ2-7; a possible D gene is TRBD2 (6 bases). The V end lost 5 bases, the J end lost 4 bases, and 12 bases lay between the germline ends. CDR1 is MNHEY and CDR2 is SVGEGT in the germline V gene. The CDR3 runs to 13 residues.